The 5 T cell receptor beta chains reported below all come from one sample, sequenced in a study of blood T cells in healthy people across ages (dated by TCRdb to between 2014 and 2016). The library was prepared using 5' RACE. The sequencing machine was an Illumina HiSeq 2500. A second about 7 to 11 cycle PCR used a sample-barcoded 5' primer and a J-beta primer mix. TCRdb took the public reads, trimmed them with fastp at Q25, ran MiXCR for clone calling and kept in-frame beta chains. When rows share a CDR3 protein, they turn into one entry using the most common DNA and genes. In all, the sample holds 1.5 million to 2 million distinct CDR3 sequences, and approximately 28% of those were seen once. In total, the top ten clones hold 7% to 9% of the sample. What was sequenced was blood. The receptors derive from a woman in her thirties in good health.

V is TRBV28 and J is TRBJ2-7; 8 nucleotides match TRBD2. The CDR3 spans 13 residues. The junction had 9 bases not matched to a gene; V was cut back by 10 bases and J by 4 bases. Germline values: CDR1 MDHEN, CDR2 SYDVKM. The CDR3 is CATQAGERYEQYF. DNA of the CDR3: TGTGCCACGCAAGCGGGAGAGCGGTACGAGCAGTACTTC.

This clonotype has a count of ten or more. J is TRBJ2-7 and V is TRBV11-3; D ambiguous. The CDR3 is 13 amino acids. CDR1 is SGHNT, CDR2 YENEEA, per germline. Trimming cost V 4 bases and J 1 base, with 8 bases left between them. The CDR3 DNA sequence: TGTGCCAGCAGCTACACGAAATCCTACGAGCAGTACTTC. This codes for CASSYTKSYEQYF. The variable domain in full, with the rest retrieved from reference TRBV11-3 and TRBJ2-7, is EAGVVQSPRYKIIEKKQPVAFWCNPISGHNTLYWYLQNLGQGPELLIRYENEEAVDDSQLPKDRFSAERLKGVDSTLKIQPAELGDSAVYLCASSYTKSYEQYFGPGTRLTVT.

This clonotype was seen a few times. The gene calls are TRBV13 and TRBJ2-5; TRBD2 agrees at 8 bases. This CDR3 has 15 amino acids. Per germline, CDR1 PRHDT and CDR2 FYEKMQ (reference sequence). CDR3 in amino acids: CARWGSGSYQETQYF. CDR3 coding DNA: TGTGCAAGGTGGGGCAGCGGGAGTTACCAAGAGACCCAGTACTTC.

This clonotype was picked up a small number of times. J is TRBJ1-1 and V is TRBV2; D is unclear. Trimming removed 6 bases from V and 3 bases from J, with 11 bases in between. CDR3 size: 13 residues. Germline CDR1 SNHLY, CDR2 FYNNEI. CDR3 coding DNA: TGTGCCAGCAGGGCTAGTGATCACACTGAAGCTTTCTTT. This codes for CASRASDHTEAFF.

The rearrangement uses TRBV20-1 and TRBJ1-2; D unclear. From germline, CDR1 is DFQATT and CDR2 SNEGSKA (reference sequence). This CDR3 region has 14 residues. V shed 2 bases and J shed 3 bases, with 13 bases lying between them. This chain's CDR3 is CSARPNDGDYGYTF. Here the CDR3 DNA reads TGCAGTGCTAGACCGAATGACGGTGACTATGGCTACACCTTC.